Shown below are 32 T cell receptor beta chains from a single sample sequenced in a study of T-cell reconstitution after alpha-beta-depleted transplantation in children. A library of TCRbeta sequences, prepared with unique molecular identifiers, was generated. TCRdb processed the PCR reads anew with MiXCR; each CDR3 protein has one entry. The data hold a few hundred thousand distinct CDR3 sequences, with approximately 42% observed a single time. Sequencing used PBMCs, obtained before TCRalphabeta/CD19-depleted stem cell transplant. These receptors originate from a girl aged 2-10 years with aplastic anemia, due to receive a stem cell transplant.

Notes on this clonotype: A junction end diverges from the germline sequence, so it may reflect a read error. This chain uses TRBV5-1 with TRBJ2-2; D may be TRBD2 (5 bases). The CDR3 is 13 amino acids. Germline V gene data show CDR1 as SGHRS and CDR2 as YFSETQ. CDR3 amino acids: CASSLESTGELSF. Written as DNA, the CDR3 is TGCGCCAGCAGCTTAGAGAGCACCGGGGAGCTGTCTTTT.

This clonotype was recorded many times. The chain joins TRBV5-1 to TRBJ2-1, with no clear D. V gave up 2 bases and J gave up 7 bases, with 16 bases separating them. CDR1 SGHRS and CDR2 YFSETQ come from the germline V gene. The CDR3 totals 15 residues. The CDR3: CASSLEPRPLNEQFF. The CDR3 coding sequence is TGCGCCAGCAGCTTAGAACCACGCCCCTTAAATGAGCAGTTCTTC.

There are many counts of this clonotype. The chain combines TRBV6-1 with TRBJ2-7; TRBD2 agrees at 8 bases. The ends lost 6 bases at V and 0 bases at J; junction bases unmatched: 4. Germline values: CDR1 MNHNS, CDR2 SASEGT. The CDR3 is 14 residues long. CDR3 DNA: TGTGCCAGCAGCCAGAGCGGGAGCTCCTACGAGCAGTACTTC. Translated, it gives CASSQSGSSYEQYF.

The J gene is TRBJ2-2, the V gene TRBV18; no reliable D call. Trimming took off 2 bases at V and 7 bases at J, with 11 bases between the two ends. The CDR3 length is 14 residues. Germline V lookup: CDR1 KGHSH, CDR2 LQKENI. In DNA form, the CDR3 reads TGTGCCAGCTCACCATTACCCGAAGGCGGGGAGCTGTTTTTT. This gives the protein CASSPLPEGGELFF.

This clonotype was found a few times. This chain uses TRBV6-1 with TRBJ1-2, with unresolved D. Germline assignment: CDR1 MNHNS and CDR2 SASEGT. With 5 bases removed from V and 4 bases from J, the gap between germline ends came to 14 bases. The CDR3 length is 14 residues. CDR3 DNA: TGTGCCAGCAGTCATAAAGTTGGGATCTATGGCTACACCTTC. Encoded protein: CASSHKVGIYGYTF.

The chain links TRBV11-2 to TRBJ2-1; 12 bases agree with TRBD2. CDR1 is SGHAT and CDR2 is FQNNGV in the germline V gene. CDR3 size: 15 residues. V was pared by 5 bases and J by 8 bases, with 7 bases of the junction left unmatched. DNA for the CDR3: TGTGCCAGCAGCCTCGGGGCTAGCGGGAGGGATGAGCAGTTCTTC. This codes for CASSLGASGRDEQFF.

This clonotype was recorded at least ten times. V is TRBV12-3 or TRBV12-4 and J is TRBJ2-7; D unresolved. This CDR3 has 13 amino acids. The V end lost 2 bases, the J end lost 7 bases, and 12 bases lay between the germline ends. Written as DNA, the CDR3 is TGTGCCAGCAGTTTACAGGCGGCCCAAGAGCAGTACTTC. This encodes CASSLQAAQEQYF.

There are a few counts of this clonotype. CDR3 in amino acids: CASSLAGPTDTQYF. CDR3 nucleotides: TGTGCCAGCAGTTTAGCGGGTCCCACAGATACGCAGTATTTT. J is TRBJ2-3 and V is TRBV12-3 or TRBV12-4; D uncertain. V was shortened by 0 bases and J by 2 bases, with 6 bases between the two germline ends. The CDR3 has 14 amino acids.

DNA of the CDR3: TGTGCCAGCAGTTTACGGGGACAACCAGTACTGAACACTGAAGCTTTCTTT. Protein sequence: CASSLRGQPVLNTEAFF. This chain uses TRBV27 with TRBJ1-1, with D possibly being TRBD1 (6 bases). This CDR3 spans 17 amino acids. The V and J ends lost 2 bases and 0 bases respectively, with 16 bases between them. Germline-derived CDR1 and CDR2 are MNHEY and SMNVEV (reference sequence).

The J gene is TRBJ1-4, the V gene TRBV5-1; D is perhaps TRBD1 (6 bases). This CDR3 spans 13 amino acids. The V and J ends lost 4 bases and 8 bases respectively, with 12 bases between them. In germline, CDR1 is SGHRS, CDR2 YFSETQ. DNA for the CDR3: TGCGCCAGCAGCCTCAGGAGGGGGGAAAAACTGTTTTTT. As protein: CASSLRRGEKLFF.

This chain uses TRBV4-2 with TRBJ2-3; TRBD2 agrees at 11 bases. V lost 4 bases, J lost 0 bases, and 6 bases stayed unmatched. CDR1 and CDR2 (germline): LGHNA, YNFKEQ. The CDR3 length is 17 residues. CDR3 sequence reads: CASSLRTSGSSTDTQYF. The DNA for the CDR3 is TGTGCCAGCAGCCTTAGGACTAGCGGGTCTAGCACAGATACGCAGTATTTT.

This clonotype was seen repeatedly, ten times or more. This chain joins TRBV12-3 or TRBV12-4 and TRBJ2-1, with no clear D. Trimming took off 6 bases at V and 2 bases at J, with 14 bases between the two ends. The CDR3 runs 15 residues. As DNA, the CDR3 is TGTGCCAGCAGCGATGCAAGCGTGGCCTACAATGAGCAGTTCTTC. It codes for CASSDASVAYNEQFF.

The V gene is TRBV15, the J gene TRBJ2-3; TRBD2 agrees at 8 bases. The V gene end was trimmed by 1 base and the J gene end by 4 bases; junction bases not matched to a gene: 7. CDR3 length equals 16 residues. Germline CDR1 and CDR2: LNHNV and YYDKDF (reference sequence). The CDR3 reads CATSRGGTSGADTQYF. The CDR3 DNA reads TGTGCCACCAGCAGAGGCGGGACTAGTGGGGCAGATACGCAGTATTTT.

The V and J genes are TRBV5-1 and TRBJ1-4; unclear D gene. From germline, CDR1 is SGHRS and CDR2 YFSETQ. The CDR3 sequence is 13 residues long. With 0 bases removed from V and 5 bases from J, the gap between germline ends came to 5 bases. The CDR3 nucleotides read TGCGCCAGCAGCTTGGAACAGAATGAAAAACTGTTTTTT. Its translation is CASSLEQNEKLFF.

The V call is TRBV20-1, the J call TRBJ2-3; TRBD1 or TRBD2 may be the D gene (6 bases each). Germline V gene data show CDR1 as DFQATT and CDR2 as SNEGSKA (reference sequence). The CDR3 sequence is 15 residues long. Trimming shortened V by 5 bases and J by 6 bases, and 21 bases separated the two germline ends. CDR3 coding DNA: TGCAGTGCTCCGATCCTGGAGGGGGGTCCGGATACGCAGTATTTT. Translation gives CSAPILEGGPDTQYF.

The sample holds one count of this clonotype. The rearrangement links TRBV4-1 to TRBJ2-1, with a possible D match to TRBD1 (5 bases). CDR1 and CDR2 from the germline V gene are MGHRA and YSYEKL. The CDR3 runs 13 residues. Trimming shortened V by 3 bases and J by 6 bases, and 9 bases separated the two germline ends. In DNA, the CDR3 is TGCGCCAGCAGCCATAAGGGGCCCAATGAGCAGTTCTTC. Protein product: CASSHKGPNEQFF.

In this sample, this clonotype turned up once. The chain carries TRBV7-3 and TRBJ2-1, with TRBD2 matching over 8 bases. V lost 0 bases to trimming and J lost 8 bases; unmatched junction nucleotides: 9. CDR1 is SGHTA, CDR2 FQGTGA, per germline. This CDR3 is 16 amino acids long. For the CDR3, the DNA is TGTGCCAGCAGCTTAACTGGAGCGGGGGTATTGGATGAGCAGTTCTTC. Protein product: CASSLTGAGVLDEQFF.

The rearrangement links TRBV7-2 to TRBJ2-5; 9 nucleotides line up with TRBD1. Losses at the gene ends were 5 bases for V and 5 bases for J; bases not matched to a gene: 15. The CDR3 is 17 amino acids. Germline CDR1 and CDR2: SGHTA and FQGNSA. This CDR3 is CASSPHRGRTRLETQYF. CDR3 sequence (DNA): TGTGCCAGCAGCCCCCACAGGGGGCGAACCCGATTGGAGACCCAGTACTTC.

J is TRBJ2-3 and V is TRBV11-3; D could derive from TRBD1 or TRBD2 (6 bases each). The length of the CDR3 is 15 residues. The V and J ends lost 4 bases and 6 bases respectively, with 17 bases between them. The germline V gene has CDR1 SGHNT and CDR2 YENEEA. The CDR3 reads CASSSSGGDLDTQYF. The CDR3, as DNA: TGTGCCAGCAGCTCCTCCGGGGGCGACTTGGATACGCAGTATTTT.

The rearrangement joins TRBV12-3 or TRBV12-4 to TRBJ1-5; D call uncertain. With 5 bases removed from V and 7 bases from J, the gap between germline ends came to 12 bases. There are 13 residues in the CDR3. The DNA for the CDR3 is TGTGCCAGCAGTCGACTTGAGCGACAGCCCCAGCATTTT. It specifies CASSRLERQPQHF.

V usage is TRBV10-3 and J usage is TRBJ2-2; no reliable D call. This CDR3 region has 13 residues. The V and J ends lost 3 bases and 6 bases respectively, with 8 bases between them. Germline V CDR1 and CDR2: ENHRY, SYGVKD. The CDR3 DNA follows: TGTGCCATCAGTGATCCCGGACCCGGGGAGCTGTTTTTT. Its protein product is CAISDPGPGELFF.

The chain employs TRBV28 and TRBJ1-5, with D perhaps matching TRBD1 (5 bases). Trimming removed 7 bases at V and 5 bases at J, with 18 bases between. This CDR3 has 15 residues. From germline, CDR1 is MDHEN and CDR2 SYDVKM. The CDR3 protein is CASTAVTLQDQPQHF. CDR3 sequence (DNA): TGTGCCAGCACAGCAGTAACATTACAGGATCAGCCCCAGCATTTT.

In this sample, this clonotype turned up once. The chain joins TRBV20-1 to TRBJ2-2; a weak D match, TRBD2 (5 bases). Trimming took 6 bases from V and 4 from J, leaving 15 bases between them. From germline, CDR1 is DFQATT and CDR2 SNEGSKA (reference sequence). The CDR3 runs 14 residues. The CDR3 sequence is CSAVGRRVTGELFF. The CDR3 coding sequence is TGCAGTGCGGTAGGCCGGCGGGTCACCGGGGAGCTGTTTTTT.

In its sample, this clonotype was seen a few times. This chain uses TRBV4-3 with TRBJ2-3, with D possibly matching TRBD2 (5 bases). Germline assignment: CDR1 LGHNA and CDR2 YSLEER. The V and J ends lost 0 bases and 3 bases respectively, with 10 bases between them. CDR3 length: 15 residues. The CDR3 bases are TGCGCCAGCAGCCAAGATAGGCTAGCTACAGATACGCAGTATTTT. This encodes CASSQDRLATDTQYF.

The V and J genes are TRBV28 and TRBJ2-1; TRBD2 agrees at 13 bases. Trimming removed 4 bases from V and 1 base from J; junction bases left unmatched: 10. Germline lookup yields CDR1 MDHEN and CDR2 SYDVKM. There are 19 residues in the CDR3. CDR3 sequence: CASSSPLAGGPRSYNEQFF. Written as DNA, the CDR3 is TGTGCCAGCAGTTCCCCACTAGCGGGGGGGCCGAGGTCCTACAATGAGCAGTTCTTC.

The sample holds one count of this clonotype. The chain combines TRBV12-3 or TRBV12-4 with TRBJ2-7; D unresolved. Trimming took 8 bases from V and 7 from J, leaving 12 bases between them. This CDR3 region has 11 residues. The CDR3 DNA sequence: TGTGCCAGCGGGATAGTGGGTGAGCAGTACTTC. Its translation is CASGIVGEQYF.

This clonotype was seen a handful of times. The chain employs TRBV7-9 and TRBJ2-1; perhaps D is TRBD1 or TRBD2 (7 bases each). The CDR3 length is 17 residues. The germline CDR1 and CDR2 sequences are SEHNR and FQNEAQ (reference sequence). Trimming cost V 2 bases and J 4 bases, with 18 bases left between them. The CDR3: CASSLTPGGTAYNEQFF. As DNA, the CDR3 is TGTGCCAGCAGCTTAACACCCGGGGGGACAGCATACAATGAGCAGTTCTTC. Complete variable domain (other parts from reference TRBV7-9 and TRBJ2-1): DTGVSQNPRHKITKRGQNVTFRCDPISEHNRLYWYRQTLGQGPEFLTYFQNEAQLEKSRLLSDRFSAERPKGSFSTLEIQRTEQGDSAMYLCASSLTPGGTAYNEQFFGPGTRLTVL.

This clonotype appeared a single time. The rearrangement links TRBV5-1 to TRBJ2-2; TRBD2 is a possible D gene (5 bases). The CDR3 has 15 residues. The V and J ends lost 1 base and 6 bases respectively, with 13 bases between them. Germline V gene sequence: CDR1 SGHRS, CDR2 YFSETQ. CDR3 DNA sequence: TGCGCCAGCAGCTTGCCCCCTGCGGGTGCCGGGGAGCTGTTTTTT. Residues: CASSLPPAGAGELFF.

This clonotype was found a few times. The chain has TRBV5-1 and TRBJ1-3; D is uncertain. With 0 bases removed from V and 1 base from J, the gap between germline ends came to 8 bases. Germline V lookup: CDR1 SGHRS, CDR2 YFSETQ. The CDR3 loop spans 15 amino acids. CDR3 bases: TGCGCCAGCAGCTTGGCGGGTCAGTCTGGAAACACCATATATTTT. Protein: CASSLAGQSGNTIYF.

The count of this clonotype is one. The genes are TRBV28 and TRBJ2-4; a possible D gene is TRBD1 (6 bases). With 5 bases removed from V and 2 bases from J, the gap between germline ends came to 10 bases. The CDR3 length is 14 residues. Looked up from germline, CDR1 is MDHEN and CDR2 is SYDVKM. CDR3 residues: CASSRTATKNIQYF. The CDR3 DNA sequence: TGTGCCAGCAGTAGGACAGCGACCAAAAACATTCAGTACTTC.

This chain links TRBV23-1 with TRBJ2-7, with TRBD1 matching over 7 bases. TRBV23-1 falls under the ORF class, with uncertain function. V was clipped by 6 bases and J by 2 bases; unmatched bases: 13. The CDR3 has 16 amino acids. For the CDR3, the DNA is TGCGCCAGCAGCCTGGACGGACAGGTCCCTCCCTACGAGCAGTACTTC. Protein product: CASSLDGQVPPYEQYF.

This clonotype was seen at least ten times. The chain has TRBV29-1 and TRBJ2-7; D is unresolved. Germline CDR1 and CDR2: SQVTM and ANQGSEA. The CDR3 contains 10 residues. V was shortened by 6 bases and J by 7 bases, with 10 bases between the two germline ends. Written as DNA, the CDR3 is TGCAGCGTCCGCACCGTAGAGCAGTACTTC. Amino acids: CSVRTVEQYF.